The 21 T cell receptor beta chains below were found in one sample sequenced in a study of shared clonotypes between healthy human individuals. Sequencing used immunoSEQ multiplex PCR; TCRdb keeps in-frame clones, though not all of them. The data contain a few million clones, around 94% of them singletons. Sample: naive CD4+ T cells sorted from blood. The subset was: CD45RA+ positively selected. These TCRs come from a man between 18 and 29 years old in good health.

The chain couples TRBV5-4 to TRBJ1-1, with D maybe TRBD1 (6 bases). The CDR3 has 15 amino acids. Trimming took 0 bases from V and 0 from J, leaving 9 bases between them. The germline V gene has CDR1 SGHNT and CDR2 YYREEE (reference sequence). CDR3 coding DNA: TGTGCCAGCAGCTTGGGACAGGCCATGAACACTGAAGCTTTCTTT. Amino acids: CASSLGQAMNTEAFF.

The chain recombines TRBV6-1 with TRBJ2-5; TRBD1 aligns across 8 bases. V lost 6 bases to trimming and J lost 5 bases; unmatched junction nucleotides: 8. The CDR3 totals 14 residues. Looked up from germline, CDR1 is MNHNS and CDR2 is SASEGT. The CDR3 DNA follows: TGTGCCAGCAGCGACAGGGGTTCAGTGGAGACCCAGTACTTC. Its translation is CASSDRGSVETQYF.

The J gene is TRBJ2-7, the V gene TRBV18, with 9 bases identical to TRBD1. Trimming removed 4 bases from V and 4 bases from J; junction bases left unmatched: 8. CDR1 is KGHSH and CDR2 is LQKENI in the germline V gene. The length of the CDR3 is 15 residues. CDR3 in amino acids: CASSQGQGWDYEQYF. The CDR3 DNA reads TGTGCCAGCTCACAGGGACAGGGTTGGGATTACGAGCAGTACTTC.

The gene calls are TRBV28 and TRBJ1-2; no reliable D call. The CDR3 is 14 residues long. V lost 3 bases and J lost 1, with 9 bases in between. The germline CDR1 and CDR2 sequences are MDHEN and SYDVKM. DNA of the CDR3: TGTGCCAGCAGTTTGCCGTCAATTAACTATGGCTACACCTTC. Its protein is CASSLPSINYGYTF.

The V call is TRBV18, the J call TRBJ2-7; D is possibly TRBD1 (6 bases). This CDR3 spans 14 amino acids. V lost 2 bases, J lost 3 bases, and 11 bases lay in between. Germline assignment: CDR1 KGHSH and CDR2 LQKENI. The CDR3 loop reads CASSPSLGGYEQYF. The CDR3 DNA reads TGTGCCAGCTCACCATCACTAGGGGGCTACGAGCAGTACTTC.

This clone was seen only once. CDR3 residues: CSVQTSGGAQTQYF. The CDR3 DNA follows: TGCAGCGTTCAGACTAGCGGGGGGGCCCAGACCCAGTACTTC. The chain uses TRBV29-1 and TRBJ2-5; TRBD2 matches at 14 bases. CDR1 is SQVTM, CDR2 ANQGSEA, per germline. Trimming at V came to 5 bases and at J to 6 bases, leaving 5 bases not matched to a gene. CDR3 length: 14 residues. Full variable domain (rest looked up from reference TRBV29-1 and TRBJ2-5): SAVISQKPSRDICQRGTSLTIQCQVDSQVTMMFWYRQQPGQSLTLIATANQGSEATYESGFVIDKFPISRPNLTFSTLTVSNMSPEDSSIYLCSVQTSGGAQTQYFGPGTRLLVL.

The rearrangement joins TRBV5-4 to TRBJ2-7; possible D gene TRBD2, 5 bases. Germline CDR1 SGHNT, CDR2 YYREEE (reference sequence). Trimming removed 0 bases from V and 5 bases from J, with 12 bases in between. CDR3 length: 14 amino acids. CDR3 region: CASSLAGEWNEQYF. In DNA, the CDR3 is TGTGCCAGCAGCTTGGCCGGGGAGTGGAACGAGCAGTACTTC.

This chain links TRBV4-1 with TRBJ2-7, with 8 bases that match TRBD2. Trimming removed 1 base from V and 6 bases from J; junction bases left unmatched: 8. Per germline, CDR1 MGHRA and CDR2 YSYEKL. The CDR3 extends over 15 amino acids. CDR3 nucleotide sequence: TGCGCCAGCAGCCAAGCGGCGGGAGGACTATTCGAGCAGTACTTC. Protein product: CASSQAAGGLFEQYF.

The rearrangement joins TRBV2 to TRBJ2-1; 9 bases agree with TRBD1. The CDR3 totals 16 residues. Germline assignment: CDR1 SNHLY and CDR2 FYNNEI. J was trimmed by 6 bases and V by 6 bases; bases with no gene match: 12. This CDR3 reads CASSSRRQGEFNEQFF. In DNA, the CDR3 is TGTGCCAGCAGCTCCAGGCGACAGGGGGAGTTCAATGAGCAGTTCTTC.

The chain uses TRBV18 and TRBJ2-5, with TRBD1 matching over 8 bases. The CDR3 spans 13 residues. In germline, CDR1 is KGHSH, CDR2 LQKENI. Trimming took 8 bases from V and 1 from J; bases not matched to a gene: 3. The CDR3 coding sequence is TGTGCCAGCGGACAGGGACTCCAAGAGACCCAGTACTTC. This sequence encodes CASGQGLQETQYF.

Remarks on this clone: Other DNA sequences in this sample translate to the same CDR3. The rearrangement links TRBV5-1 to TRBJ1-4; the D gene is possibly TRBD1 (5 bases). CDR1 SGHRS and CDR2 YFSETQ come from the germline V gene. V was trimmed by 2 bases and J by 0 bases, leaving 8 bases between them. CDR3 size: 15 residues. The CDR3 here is CASSFRGATNEKLFF. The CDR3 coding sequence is TGCGCCAGCAGCTTCCGGGGGGCAACTAATGAAAAACTGTTTTTT.

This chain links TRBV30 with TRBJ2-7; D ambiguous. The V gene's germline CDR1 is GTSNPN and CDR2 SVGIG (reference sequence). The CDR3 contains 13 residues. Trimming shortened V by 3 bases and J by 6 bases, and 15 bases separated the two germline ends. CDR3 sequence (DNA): TGTGCCTGGAGCTCCTACGATCCTCGCGAGCAGTACTTC. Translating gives CAWSSYDPREQYF. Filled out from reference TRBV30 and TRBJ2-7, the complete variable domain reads SQTIHQWPATLVQPVGSPLSLECTVEGTSNPNLYWYRQAAGRGLQLLFYSVGIGQISSEVPQNLSASRPQDRQFILSSKKLLLSDSGFYLCAWSSYDPREQYFGPGTRLTVT.

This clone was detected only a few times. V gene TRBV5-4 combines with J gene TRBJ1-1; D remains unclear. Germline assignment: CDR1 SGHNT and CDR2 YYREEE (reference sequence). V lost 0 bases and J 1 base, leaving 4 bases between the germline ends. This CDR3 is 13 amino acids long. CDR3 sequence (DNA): TGTGCCAGCAGCTTGGAATGGAACACTGAAGCTTTCTTT. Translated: CASSLEWNTEAFF.

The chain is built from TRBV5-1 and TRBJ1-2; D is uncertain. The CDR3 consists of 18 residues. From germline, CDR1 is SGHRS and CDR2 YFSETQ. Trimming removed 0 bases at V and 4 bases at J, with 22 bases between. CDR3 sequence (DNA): TGCGCCAGCAGCTTGGCCGGACTCCGTGTCCAGCTAATCTATGGCTACACCTTC. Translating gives CASSLAGLRVQLIYGYTF.

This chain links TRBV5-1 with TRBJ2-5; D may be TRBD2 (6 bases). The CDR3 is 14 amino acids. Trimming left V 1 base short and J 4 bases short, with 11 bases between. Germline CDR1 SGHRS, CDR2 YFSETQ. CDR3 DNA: TGCGCCAGCAGCTTGTCGCGGGATTTAGAGACCCAGTACTTC. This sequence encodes CASSLSRDLETQYF.

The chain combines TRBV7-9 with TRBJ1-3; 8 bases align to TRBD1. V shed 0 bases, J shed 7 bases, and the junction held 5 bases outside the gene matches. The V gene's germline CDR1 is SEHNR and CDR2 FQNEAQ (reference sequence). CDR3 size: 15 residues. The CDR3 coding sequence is TGTGCCAGCAGCTTAGCGGACAGGGAAGGCAACACCATATATTTT. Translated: CASSLADREGNTIYF.

The CDR3 spells CASSMAWGTDTQYF. The CDR3 region has the DNA TGCGCCAGCAGTATGGCGTGGGGCACAGATACGCAGTATTTT. This chain links TRBV5-1 with TRBJ2-3; D not resolved. Trimming shortened V by 5 bases and J by 1 base, and 11 bases separated the two germline ends. Germline V lookup: CDR1 SGHRS, CDR2 YFSETQ. The CDR3 is made up of 14 amino acids.

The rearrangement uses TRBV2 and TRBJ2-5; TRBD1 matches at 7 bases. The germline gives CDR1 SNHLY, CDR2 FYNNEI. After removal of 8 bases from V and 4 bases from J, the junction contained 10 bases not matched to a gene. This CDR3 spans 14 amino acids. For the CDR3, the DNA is TGTGCCAGCTCTAGGGGGCCCAACGGAGAGACCCAGTACTTC. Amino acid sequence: CASSRGPNGETQYF.

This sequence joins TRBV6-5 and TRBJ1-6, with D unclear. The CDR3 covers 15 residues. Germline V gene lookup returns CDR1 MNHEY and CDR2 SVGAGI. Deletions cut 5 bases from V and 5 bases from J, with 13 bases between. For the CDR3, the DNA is TGTGCCAGCAGTCAAGGCGGACGAAATAATTCACCCCTCCACTTT. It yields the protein CASSQGGRNNSPLHF.

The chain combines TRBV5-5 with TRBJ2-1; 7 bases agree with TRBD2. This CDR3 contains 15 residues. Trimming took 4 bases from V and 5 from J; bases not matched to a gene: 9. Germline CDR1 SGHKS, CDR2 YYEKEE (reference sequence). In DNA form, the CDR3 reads TGTGCCAGCAGCCATATAGCGGGTATAAACAATGAGCAGTTCTTC. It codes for CASSHIAGINNEQFF.

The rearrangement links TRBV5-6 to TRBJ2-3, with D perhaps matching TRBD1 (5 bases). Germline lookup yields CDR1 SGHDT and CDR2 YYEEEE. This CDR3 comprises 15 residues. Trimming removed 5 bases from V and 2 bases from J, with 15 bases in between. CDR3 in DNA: TGTGCCAGCAGGCGCAGGGTACCAATCACAGATACGCAGTATTTT. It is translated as CASRRRVPITDTQYF.